This is a list of T cell receptor beta chains from one sample in a study of cytomegalovirus exposure and HLA in healthy donors. The table came from immunoSEQ multiplex PCR; TCRdb's copy has only in-frame clones and leaves some out. The sample consists of 100,000 to 150,000 clones, under 80% of them appearing once. The sample was PBMCs. Source of these receptors: a man in his 60s in good health and CMV-seropositive. Each CDR3 is given with its conserved first and last residue. A D gene is named only where the DNA matches it firmly. Where a row states a size, it is once, few, many or the class of an expanded clone; other rows omit it.

v_call,d_call,clone_size,j_call,cdr3_nt,cdr3_aa
TRBV2,TRBD2,-,TRBJ2-4,TGTGCCAGCAGTGGTCGACTAGCGGGGGGAGCCAAAAACAGTCAGTACTTC,CASSGRLAGGAKNSQYF
TRBV6-1,-,-,TRBJ1-5,TGTGCCAGCATTCTCCGACAGGCGAGCAATCAGCCCCAGCATTTT,CASILRQASNQPQHF
TRBV5-4,TRBD1,-,TRBJ2-3,TGTGCCAGCAGCTCCGGACCCAGGGGGACAGATACGCAGTATTTT,CASSSGPRGTDTQYF
TRBV5-4,TRBD1,few,TRBJ2-7,TGTGCCAGCAGCTTTCCGGGACAGGGGCCCGAGCAGTACTTC,CASSFPGQGPEQYF
TRBV28,-,once,TRBJ2-1,TGTGCCACCCTTAGCCGGGGCCAAAGCGGGTTCTACAATGAGCAGTTCTTC,CATLSRGQSGFYNEQFF
TRBV7-3,TRBD1,-,TRBJ2-7,TGTGCCAGCAGCGCCCAGGGGGAAACATCCTACGAGCAGTACTTC,CASSAQGETSYEQYF
TRBV6-1,-,-,TRBJ1-2,TGTGCCAGCAGTGGCGGCCCCTACAGGGTAGGCGGCTACACCTTC,CASSGGPYRVGGYTF
TRBV7-3,-,-,TRBJ1-1,TGTGCCAGCAGCTTAAGACCGACAGGCGATTACACTGAAGCTTTCTTT,CASSLRPTGDYTEAFF
TRBV29-1,-,-,TRBJ1-4,TGCAGCGTGGGCCAGGCGGGTGAAAAACTGTTTTTT,CSVGQAGEKLFF
TRBV9,TRBD2,few,TRBJ2-1,TGTGCCAGCAGCGTAGCGGGAGGGCCATACAATGAGCAGTTCTTC,CASSVAGGPYNEQFF
TRBV7-3,-,once,TRBJ2-3,TGTGCCAGCAGTATATTGGCTAGCGATACGCAGTATTTT,CASSILASDTQYF
TRBV4-1,TRBD1,-,TRBJ1-4,TGCGCCAGCACCCAGGGGGCCCTAAGGACTAATGAAAAACTGTTTTTT,CASTQGALRTNEKLFF
TRBV12-5,-,-,TRBJ2-7,TGTGCTAGTGGTTTGGGCTACCCTTACGAGCAGTACTTC,CASGLGYPYEQYF
TRBV9,-,few,TRBJ2-7,TGTGCCAGCAGCGTGGGCAAATTTTACACTGAGGAGCAGTACTTC,CASSVGKFYTEEQYF
TRBV29-1,TRBD1,-,TRBJ2-2,TGCAGCGTCGACAGGGGGAAGAACACCGGGGAGCTGTTTTTT,CSVDRGKNTGELFF
TRBV5-1,-,once,TRBJ1-5,TGCGCCAGCAGCTTGGCCCCTGGGGCAGGGCGTCAGGGACAGCCCCAGCATTTT,CASSLAPGAGRQGQPQHF
TRBV29-1,-,-,TRBJ1-1,TGCAGCGTTGAAGGGACGGGGGGCAAATTGACTGAAGCTTTCTTT,CSVEGTGGKLTEAFF
TRBV14,-,-,TRBJ2-7,TGTGCCAGCAGCCAAGCCTGGCGGGAGCAGTACTTC,CASSQAWREQYF
TRBV29-1,-,-,TRBJ1-1,TGCAGCGTCGTCGGGGATGAAGCTTTCTTT,CSVVGDEAFF
TRBV5-1,TRBD1,few,TRBJ2-7,TGCGCCAGCAGCCCAGACAGGGTATATACCTACGAGCAGTACTTC,CASSPDRVYTYEQYF
TRBV4-1,-,-,TRBJ1-5,TGCGCCAGCAGCCAAAGATTGGAGGGATGGCAGCCCCAGCATTTT,CASSQRLEGWQPQHF
TRBV30,TRBD1,-,TRBJ1-1,TGTGCCCTAGAGCAGGGGGAGGACACTGAAGCTTTCTTT,CALEQGEDTEAFF
TRBV10-3,TRBD1,-,TRBJ1-6,TGTGCCATCAGTGGAGGGCAGGGGGCAAGTTCACCCCTCCACTTT,CAISGGQGASSPLHF
TRBV19,TRBD2,-,TRBJ2-3,TGTGCCAGTAGTAGGGTAGCGGGAGTCCCAGATACGCAGTATTTT,CASSRVAGVPDTQYF
TRBV5-1,-,few,TRBJ2-1,TGCGCCAGCAGCTTGGGGGGGCAGGACTACAATGAGCAGTTCTTC,CASSLGGQDYNEQFF
TRBV7-8,-,-,TRBJ2-7,TGTGCCAGCAGCTTAGCCCGCGCCGCCGGCGAGCAGTACTTC,CASSLARAAGEQYF
TRBV5-1,-,few,TRBJ2-1,TGCGCCAGCAGCCCCGACAGGAGTTCCTACAATGAGCAGTTCTTC,CASSPDRSSYNEQFF
TRBV6-1,TRBD1,-,TRBJ2-7,TGTGCCAGCAGTGAATTTGAGACAGGGGTCTACGAGCAGTACTTC,CASSEFETGVYEQYF
TRBV7-9,-,-,TRBJ2-5,TGTGCCAGCAGCTTAGGTCGTGGGGAGGAGGAGACCCAGTACTTC,CASSLGRGEEETQYF
TRBV30,-,-,TRBJ2-2,TGTGCCTGGACCAGGGCCGGGGAGCTGTTTTTT,CAWTRAGELFF
TRBV29-1,-,-,TRBJ2-1,TGCAGCGTGCAGAGTTCGGCCGCGGCCGGGCAGTTCTTC,CSVQSSAAAGQFF
TRBV2,TRBD1,-,TRBJ2-7,TGTGCCAGTCATTGGGACAGGGTGGACGAGCAGTACTTC,CASHWDRVDEQYF
TRBV30,-,few,TRBJ1-5,TGTGCCTGGAGTGTACAGAGGGATCAGCCCCAGCATTTT,CAWSVQRDQPQHF
TRBV18,-,-,TRBJ2-5,TGTGCCAGCTCCGAGGAGACCCAGTACTTC,CASSEETQYF
TRBV7-9,TRBD1,-,TRBJ2-4,TGTGCCAGCAGGCCTAGGACAGGGGTCGGGACCAAAAACATTCAGTACTTC,CASRPRTGVGTKNIQYF
TRBV2,-,-,TRBJ1-2,TGTGCCAGCAGTCCTACCCGGGAAGGGTCCGTTTTGTATGGCTACACCTTC,CASSPTREGSVLYGYTF
TRBV19,-,few,TRBJ2-1,TGTGCCAGTAGTATATGGGCAACCGACTCCTACAATGAGCAGTTCTTC,CASSIWATDSYNEQFF
TRBV7-8,TRBD1,few,TRBJ1-2,TGTGCCAGCAGCTTATGGGACAGGGGAAGGGTGGGGGGAAGACATGGCTACACCTTC,CASSLWDRGRVGGRHGYTF
TRBV11-2,TRBD2,-,TRBJ2-1,TGTGCCAGCAGCTCCACTAGCGGGAGCCGATACAATGAGCAGTTCTTC,CASSSTSGSRYNEQFF
TRBV2,-,-,TRBJ1-3,TGTGCCAGCAGTGAGAAGGGGAACACCATATATTTT,CASSEKGNTIYF
TRBV2,-,-,TRBJ1-2,TGTGCCAGCAATTCACAGTCAGCTAACTATGGCTACACCTTC,CASNSQSANYGYTF
TRBV5-1,TRBD2,-,TRBJ2-5,TGCGCCAGCAGCTCGGGACTAGCTGCAGAGACCCAGTACTTC,CASSSGLAAETQYF
TRBV4-1,-,-,TRBJ2-3,TGCGCCAGCAGCCGATCGGGGGTTTTATCTAGCACAGATACGCAGTATTTT,CASSRSGVLSSTDTQYF
TRBV19,TRBD1,-,TRBJ2-7,TGTGCCAGTAGGAGGCGGACAGGGTCCTACGAGCAGTACTTC,CASRRRTGSYEQYF
TRBV5-1,-,once,TRBJ1-2,TGCGCCAGCAGCTTGGGTAACCCACAGGGAAGTGCCTATGGCTACACCTTC,CASSLGNPQGSAYGYTF
TRBV5-1,TRBD1,-,TRBJ2-2,TGCGCCAGCAGCGGGACAGGCAACACCGGGGAGCTGTTTTTT,CASSGTGNTGELFF
TRBV11-2,-,few,TRBJ2-5,TGTGCCAGCAGCTTAGTGACAGGTGACCAAGAGACCCAGTACTTC,CASSLVTGDQETQYF
TRBV7-6,TRBD1,few,TRBJ1-3,TGTGCCAGCAGCTTGGGACAGGGGAACTCTGGAAACACCATATATTTT,CASSLGQGNSGNTIYF
TRBV7-9,TRBD1,-,TRBJ2-1,TGTGCCAGCAGCCCCGAGGACAGGGCCTACAATGAGCAGTTCTTC,CASSPEDRAYNEQFF
TRBV5-1,TRBD1,-,TRBJ1-3,TGCGCCAGCAGCCCTACCCCGGGACAGCTCTCTGGAAACACCATATATTTT,CASSPTPGQLSGNTIYF
TRBV7-6,-,-,TRBJ1-2,TGTGCCAGCAGCTTAATGTCAGGGGCACAGGGCTACACCTTC,CASSLMSGAQGYTF
TRBV7-9,-,-,TRBJ1-1,TGTGCCAGCAGCTTAGGGGAGGGACCCACTGAAGCTTTCTTT,CASSLGEGPTEAFF
TRBV19,-,-,TRBJ1-5,TGTGCCAGTAGTATCGAGGGCGCGGCGCAGCCCCAGCATTTT,CASSIEGAAQPQHF
TRBV5-8,-,-,TRBJ2-3,TGTGCCAGCAGCCGGAGGGCAGGCACAGATACGCAGTATTTT,CASSRRAGTDTQYF
TRBV18,TRBD1,-,TRBJ1-5,TGTGCCAGCTCACCGACAGGGTTCCCCGATAATCAGCCCCAGCATTTT,CASSPTGFPDNQPQHF
TRBV5-1,-,-,TRBJ1-6,TGCGCCAGCAGCTTGATCGGGCCACAAGGGGGTAATTCACCCCTCCACTTT,CASSLIGPQGGNSPLHF
TRBV5-1,TRBD2,-,TRBJ2-1,TGCGCCAGCAGCTTAGGCGGGGGGTACAATGAGCAGTTCTTC,CASSLGGGYNEQFF
TRBV21-1,-,-,TRBJ2-1,TGTGCCAGCAGTCACAGGCTCCCGTACAATGAGCAGTTCTTC,CASSHRLPYNEQFF
TRBV20-1,TRBD1,-,TRBJ2-5,TGCAGTGCACCGACAGGGGGGACCCAGTACTTC,CSAPTGGTQYF
TRBV5-1,TRBD1,-,TRBJ1-4,TGCGCCAGCAGCGGCGGACAGGGAGGGGGTGAAAAACTGTTTTTT,CASSGGQGGGEKLFF